This TCR beta chain came from a study of T cells in Graves' hyperthyroidism and ophthalmopathy. The investigators amplified TCR beta CDR3 regions from RNA transcripts. First-round RT-PCR targeting the TCR CDR3 was performed with the HTBI primer set. MiXCR, run by TCRdb on the multiplex PCR reads, gives a single entry per CDR3 protein. The sample has some 500,000 distinct CDR3 sequences, 13% to 15% seen once; the top ten hold roughly 17%. V gave up 1 base and J gave up 0 bases, with 7 bases separating them. Germline V gives CDR1 SGHRS, CDR2 YFSETQ. CDR3 length: 14 amino acids. Sequenced: blood. J is TRBJ1-1 and V is TRBV5-1; D remains ambiguous. This clonotype originated in a woman younger than 35 with Graves' hyperthyroidism. CDR3 coding DNA: TGCGCCAGCAGCTTGTCCGAGATGAACACTGAAGCTTTCTTT. Protein sequence: CASSLSEMNTEAFF.